Each of the 8 T cell receptor beta chains below was sequenced from the same sample in a study of chemoradiotherapy in HPV16-positive cancers. Here immunoSEQ multiplex PCR was the method, and the copy in TCRdb shows in-frame clones only, minus some. The sample has roughly 24,000 clones; more than 90% are singletons. The sequences come from blood, collected from a patient who underwent chemoradiotherapy. These receptors were taken from a human donor with HPV-associated anogenital cancer.

The gene calls are TRBV5-1 and TRBJ2-7; D uncertain. The V and J ends lost 0 bases and 7 bases respectively, with 11 bases between them. This CDR3 comprises 13 residues. Germline CDR1 and CDR2: SGHRS and YFSETQ. DNA for the CDR3: TGCGCCAGCAGCTTGGCCCATGAAGGAGAGCAGTACTTC. Translated: CASSLAHEGEQYF.

The chain links TRBV6-5 to TRBJ2-2, with 8 bases identical to TRBD1. From germline, CDR1 is MNHEY and CDR2 SVGAGI. Trimming took 10 bases from V and 5 from J; bases not matched to a gene: 9. The CDR3 runs 14 residues. For the CDR3, the DNA is TGTGCCACCTCCCCCAGGGGGCTGACCGGGGAGCTGTTTTTT. This codes for CATSPRGLTGELFF.

The CDR3 region is CASSVDGGTDIQYF. In DNA form, the CDR3 reads TGTGCCAGCAGCGTAGATGGAGGGACGGACATTCAGTACTTC. The chain is built from TRBV9 and TRBJ2-4, with D possibly TRBD2 on 6 matching bases. CDR1 is SGDLS, CDR2 YYNGEE, per germline. The CDR3 sequence is 14 residues long. The ends were cut back, 0 bases at V and 8 bases at J, with 12 bases in the middle.

About this clone: One end of the junction does not line up with germline, which may come from a read error. Within the sample, other DNA sequences also encode this same CDR3. This chain uses TRBV6-1 with TRBJ1-2; no clear D. The V gene's germline CDR1 is MNHNS and CDR2 SASEGT. The CDR3 consists of 13 residues. The CDR3 loop is CASSEGVGSGYTF. The CDR3 DNA reads as TGTGCCAGCAGCGAAGGAGTGGGTAGTGGCTACACCTTC.

The count of this clone is one. The CDR3 is CASSVEVGVRGQRDYNEQFF. The CDR3 DNA reads TGTGCCAGCAGCGTAGAGGTTGGGGTGAGAGGCCAGCGGGACTACAATGAGCAGTTCTTC. The rearrangement joins TRBV9 to TRBJ2-1; 7 bases are a match to TRBD2. V shed 0 bases and J 3 bases; nucleotides not matched to a gene: 18. The CDR3 has 20 amino acids. CDR1 SGDLS and CDR2 YYNGEE come from the germline V gene.

The chain uses TRBV19 and TRBJ2-4; 11 bases line up with TRBD2. The CDR3 runs 14 residues. The junction had 4 bases not matched to a gene; V was cut back by 10 bases and J by 2 bases. The germline CDR1 and CDR2 sequences are LNHDA and SQIVND (reference sequence). DNA of the CDR3: TGTGCCACCGGGACTAGCGGATCCAAAAACATTCAGTACTTC. Translation gives CATGTSGSKNIQYF.

The V call is TRBV7-3, the J call TRBJ2-2; 11 nucleotides match TRBD2. This CDR3 contains 18 residues. The germline V gene encodes CDR1 SGHTA and CDR2 FQGTGA. V gave up 2 bases and J gave up 6 bases; unmatched junction bases: 11. For the CDR3, the DNA is TGTGCCAGCAGCTTATCTAGCGGGGGGAGGAACAACGCCGGGGAGCTGTTTTTT. It translates to CASSLSSGGRNNAGELFF.

The chain carries TRBV6-1 and TRBJ2-5; 10 nucleotides match TRBD1. Germline lookup yields CDR1 MNHNS and CDR2 SASEGT. This CDR3 is 14 amino acids long. V was pared by 8 bases and J by 5 bases, with 8 bases of the junction left unmatched. The CDR3 reads CASGDRGWRETQYF. For the CDR3, the DNA is TGTGCCAGCGGGGACAGGGGCTGGCGGGAGACCCAGTACTTC.